This T cell receptor beta chain was observed in a study of technical replicates of blood from a handful of donors. This clone was seen only a few times. The data were produced by immunoSEQ multiplex PCR, yet TCRdb's version contains in-frame clones alone and is incomplete. This table holds 100,000 or so clones, 95% to 96% found once. Germline V gene lookup returns CDR1 MDHEN and CDR2 SYDVKM. This CDR3 is built from 14 residues. V was cut by 3 bases and J by 3 bases, with 11 bases left in between. The source of this sequence is a human donor in good health. Sequencing was performed on T cells isolated from PBMCs. This rearrangement joins TRBV28 to TRBJ1-1, with a tentative D call TRBD1 (6 bases). In nucleotides, the CDR3 is TGTGCCAGCAGTTTGTACAGGGTGGACACTGAAGCTTTCTTT. This gives the protein CASSLYRVDTEAFF.